These 29 T cell receptor beta chains originate from one sample sequenced in a study of cytomegalovirus exposure and HLA in healthy donors. The PCR made use of 60 Vbeta and 13 Jbeta primers. Measured with immunoSEQ multiplex PCR; TCRdb has only the in-frame clones, and not every one. The repertoire consists of about 82,000 clones, with roughly four fifths occurring once and the leading ten covering around an eighth. The source material was PBMCs. These receptor sequences come from a human donor in good health.

This clone was picked up one time. V and J are TRBV7-8 and TRBJ2-7, with D possibly TRBD2 on 6 matching bases. The CDR3 consists of 14 residues. The germline CDR1 and CDR2 sequences are SGHVS and FQNEAQ. V was trimmed by 4 bases and J by 0 bases, leaving 10 bases between them. CDR3: CASSYREISYEQYF. DNA for the CDR3: TGTGCCAGCAGCTACCGGGAGATCTCCTACGAGCAGTACTTC. The full variable domain, its missing parts supplied by reference TRBV7-8 and TRBJ2-7, is GAGVSQSPRYKVAKRGQDVALRCDPISGHVSLFWYQQALGQGPEFLTYFQNEAQLDKSGLPSDRFFAERPEGSVSTLKIQRTQQEDSAVYLCASSYREISYEQYFGPGTRLTVT.

This chain links TRBV19 with TRBJ1-1, with 9 bases matching TRBD1. Germline lookup yields CDR1 LNHDA and CDR2 SQIVND (reference sequence). The CDR3 has 16 amino acids. V shed 4 bases and J 6 bases; nucleotides not matched to a gene: 12. CDR3 sequence reads: CASSSRDRAAKAEAFF. As DNA, the CDR3 is TGTGCCAGTAGTAGTCGGGACAGGGCTGCAAAGGCTGAAGCTTTCTTT.

The CDR3 DNA reads TGTGCCAGCAGCGACATCGAACCCCTCCACTTT. This sequence encodes CASSDIEPLHF. The rearrangement uses TRBV6-1 and TRBJ1-6; the D is unclear. V was clipped by 6 bases and J by 12 bases, with 9 bases between them. The germline gives CDR1 MNHNS, CDR2 SASEGT. This CDR3 is 11 amino acids long.

V usage is TRBV7-9 and J usage is TRBJ2-5, with 8 bases identical to TRBD1. Germline CDR1 SEHNR, CDR2 FQNEAQ (reference sequence). The junction had 14 bases not matched to a gene; V was cut back by 4 bases and J by 4 bases. This CDR3 has 17 amino acids. The CDR3 spells CASSSGGLGRVGETQYF. The DNA for the CDR3 is TGTGCCAGCAGCTCAGGGGGCTTGGGGAGAGTAGGAGAGACCCAGTACTTC.

The rearrangement links TRBV5-5 to TRBJ2-3; 9 nucleotides align to TRBD2. The CDR3 covers 16 residues. V gave up 5 bases and J gave up 2 bases; unmatched junction bases: 9. Per germline, CDR1 SGHKS and CDR2 YYEKEE (reference sequence). The CDR3 loop reads CASRPEAGGLTDTQYF. The CDR3, as DNA: TGTGCCAGCAGACCGGAAGCGGGGGGACTCACAGATACGCAGTATTTT.

The chain joins TRBV27 to TRBJ2-7, with 8 bases lining up with TRBD2. Germline V CDR1 and CDR2: MNHEY, SMNVEV (reference sequence). Unmatched junction bases numbered 4, after V lost 4 bases and J lost 5 bases. The length of the CDR3 is 13 residues. The CDR3 loop is CASSYRGGNEQYF. The CDR3 DNA sequence: TGTGCCAGCAGTTACCGGGGGGGTAACGAGCAGTACTTC.

The V gene is TRBV4-2, the J gene TRBJ2-6, with D unclear. The germline V gene encodes CDR1 LGHNA and CDR2 YNFKEQ. CDR3 size: 16 residues. Trimming took off 0 bases at V and 0 bases at J, with 6 bases between the two ends. In DNA, the CDR3 is TGTGCCAGCAGCCAAGACAGTTCCTCTGGGGCCAACGTCCTGACTTTC. Translating it yields CASSQDSSSGANVLTF.

The chain carries TRBV19 and TRBJ1-2; TRBD1 agrees at 12 bases. In germline, CDR1 is LNHDA, CDR2 SQIVND (reference sequence). Losses at the gene ends were 9 bases for V and 8 bases for J; bases not matched to a gene: 10. The CDR3 has 14 residues. CDR3 coding DNA: TGTGCCAGCCGGGACAGGGGGCTTTCGTGGGGCTACACCTTC. This encodes CASRDRGLSWGYTF.

This sequence joins TRBV16 and TRBJ2-7; 8 positions match TRBD2. In germline, CDR1 is KGHSY, CDR2 FQNENV. V gave up 4 bases and J gave up 0 bases; unmatched junction bases: 2. The CDR3 covers 14 residues. The CDR3: CASSRRGDSYEQYF. CDR3 sequence (DNA): TGTGCCAGCAGCCGGCGGGGGGACTCCTACGAGCAGTACTTC.

This chain uses TRBV18 with TRBJ2-1; TRBD1 aligns across 11 bases. V lost 3 bases, J lost 9 bases, and 4 bases stayed unmatched. The germline gives CDR1 KGHSH, CDR2 LQKENI. This CDR3 is built from 14 residues. CDR3 protein: CASSPGQGAVEQFF. The DNA of the CDR3 is TGTGCCAGCTCACCCGGACAGGGGGCGGTTGAGCAGTTCTTC.

This clone was seen just once. V and J are TRBV29-1 and TRBJ1-6; D is uncertain. From germline, CDR1 is SQVTM and CDR2 ANQGSEA. Trimming cost V 2 bases and J 10 bases, with 12 bases left between them. The CDR3 covers 13 residues. CDR3 loop: CSVESGPGSPLHF. The CDR3 DNA sequence: TGCAGCGTTGAATCCGGTCCCGGGTCACCCCTCCACTTT.

This clone was seen a single time. The V and J genes are TRBV4-2 and TRBJ2-7; 11 positions agree with TRBD2. Germline V gene data show CDR1 as LGHNA and CDR2 as YNFKEQ. This CDR3 contains 16 residues. V lost 3 bases to trimming and J lost 2 bases; unmatched junction nucleotides: 6. The DNA for the CDR3 is TGTGCCAGCAGCCACACCGGGACTAGCGGAACCTACGAGCAGTACTTC. Amino acids: CASSHTGTSGTYEQYF.

The chain carries TRBV4-1 and TRBJ2-7; tentative D call: TRBD1 (6 bases). Germline V gene lookup returns CDR1 MGHRA and CDR2 YSYEKL. The CDR3 sequence is 12 residues long. V was cut by 0 bases and J by 11 bases, with 11 bases left in between. For the CDR3, the DNA is TGCGCCAGCAGCCAAGACACAGGGAAGGAGTACTTC. Translating gives CASSQDTGKEYF.

CDR3 protein: CSVGQGSGGNTIYF. CDR3 DNA sequence: TGCAGCGTTGGGCAGGGATCAGGTGGAAACACCATATATTTT. The V and J genes are TRBV29-1 and TRBJ1-3; D perhaps matches TRBD1 (5 bases). Trimming shortened V by 4 bases and J by 3 bases, and 13 bases separated the two germline ends. Germline loops: CDR1 SQVTM, CDR2 ANQGSEA. The CDR3 spans 14 residues.

The chain is built from TRBV27 and TRBJ2-1, with TRBD1 matching over 8 bases. Germline CDR1 and CDR2: MNHEY and SMNVEV (reference sequence). V lost 5 bases to trimming and J lost 7 bases; unmatched junction nucleotides: 10. The CDR3 is made up of 15 amino acids. CDR3 sequence reads: CASSVLPGGRNEQFF. The CDR3, as DNA: TGTGCCAGCAGTGTACTCCCAGGGGGCCGGAATGAGCAGTTCTTC.

There are a few counts of this clone. The chain couples TRBV5-5 to TRBJ1-1, with 8 bases lining up with TRBD1. Trimming took 4 bases from V and 4 from J; bases not matched to a gene: 6. This CDR3 region has 14 residues. CDR1 and CDR2 (germline): SGHKS, YYEKEE (reference sequence). The CDR3 here is CASSTDRDTTEAFF. CDR3 nucleotide sequence: TGTGCCAGCAGCACGGACAGGGATACCACTGAAGCTTTCTTT.

CDR3 sequence: CASSPITRSSGNTIYF. In DNA, the CDR3 is TGTGCCAGCTCACCTATCACTCGGTCCTCTGGAAACACCATATATTTT. V and J are TRBV18 and TRBJ1-3; D remains unclear. Trimming stripped 3 bases from V and 0 bases from J, with 12 bases between. Germline V lookup: CDR1 KGHSH, CDR2 LQKENI. The CDR3 totals 16 residues.

The V and J genes are TRBV6-5 and TRBJ1-2; D not certain. Germline assignment: CDR1 MNHEY and CDR2 SVGAGI. CDR3 length: 13 residues. Trimming shortened V by 5 bases and J by 3 bases, and 10 bases separated the two germline ends. This CDR3 reads CASSSTEHYGYTF. The CDR3 bases are TGTGCCAGCAGTAGCACAGAGCACTATGGCTACACCTTC.

This rearrangement joins TRBV27 to TRBJ2-1; D is uncertain. Germline V gene sequence: CDR1 MNHEY, CDR2 SMNVEV (reference sequence). V gave up 8 bases and J gave up 6 bases, with 20 bases separating them. The CDR3 contains 15 residues. CDR3 loop: CASSPYLAGINEQFF. Here the CDR3 DNA reads TGTGCCAGCTCGCCCTATCTGGCAGGAATCAATGAGCAGTTCTTC.

The chain combines TRBV19 with TRBJ1-3; tentative D call: TRBD1 (6 bases). This CDR3 comprises 15 residues. V lost 3 bases and J 0 bases, leaving 9 bases between the germline ends. Germline V lookup: CDR1 LNHDA, CDR2 SQIVND (reference sequence). The CDR3 nucleotides are TGTGCCAGTAGTATCGACAGGAGCTCTGGAAACACCATATATTTT. Protein sequence: CASSIDRSSGNTIYF.

In its sample, this clone was seen many times. The chain carries TRBV19 and TRBJ2-1; 11 bases are shared with TRBD1. CDR1 LNHDA and CDR2 SQIVND come from the germline V gene (reference sequence). Unmatched junction bases numbered 5, after V lost 1 base and J lost 9 bases. The CDR3 has 15 amino acids. CDR3 residues: CASSIGGTGGSEQFF. The CDR3 DNA is TGTGCCAGTAGTATAGGGGGGACAGGGGGAAGTGAGCAGTTCTTC.

This clone was seen only a few times. This rearrangement joins TRBV28 to TRBJ2-7; 8 nucleotides line up with TRBD1. The junction had 5 bases not matched to a gene; V was cut back by 8 bases and J by 5 bases. Germline assignment: CDR1 MDHEN and CDR2 SYDVKM. There are 12 residues in the CDR3. CDR3 bases: TGTGCCAGCTACCAGGGGGCCCACGAGCAGTACTTC. Protein product: CASYQGAHEQYF.

This clone was recorded a few times. The chain recombines TRBV27 with TRBJ1-1, with 9 bases that match TRBD1. V shed 5 bases, J shed 4 bases, and the junction held 5 bases outside the gene matches. Germline CDR1 is MNHEY and CDR2 is SMNVEV (reference sequence). The CDR3 has 14 amino acids. CDR3 amino acids: CASSTTGGFTEAFF. As DNA, the CDR3 is TGTGCCAGCAGTACTACAGGGGGCTTCACTGAAGCTTTCTTT.

This clone was seen once. The CDR3, as DNA: TGCGCCAGCAGCCTTACCGGGACAGGGGATGTCTACACCTTC. Its protein is CASSLTGTGDVYTF. The chain carries TRBV4-3 and TRBJ1-2; 10 bases match TRBD1. The trim removed 4 bases at V and 10 bases at J, leaving 9 bases unmatched. CDR1 and CDR2 (germline): LGHNA, YSLEER. CDR3 length equals 14 residues.

This sequence joins TRBV6-1 and TRBJ1-1; 8 positions agree with TRBD1. The trim removed 3 bases at V and 0 bases at J, leaving 3 bases unmatched. The germline gives CDR1 MNHNS, CDR2 SASEGT. CDR3 length equals 15 residues. The CDR3, as DNA: TGTGCCAGCAGTGATACAGGGGGAATGAACACTGAAGCTTTCTTT. Translation gives CASSDTGGMNTEAFF.

In nucleotides, the CDR3 is TGCGCCAGCAGCCAAGATGTTAGCGGAGAGACCCAGTACTTC. Protein: CASSQDVSGETQYF. This chain connects TRBV4-1 to TRBJ2-5, with D tentatively TRBD2 (6 bases). V lost 0 bases and J lost 4, with 9 bases in between. Germline V lookup: CDR1 MGHRA, CDR2 YSYEKL. The CDR3 has 14 residues.

This clone has more than one count but fewer than ten. The chain has TRBV5-1 and TRBJ1-4; possibly TRBD1 for D (5 bases). The CDR3 contains 16 residues. V lost 0 bases to trimming and J lost 3 bases, with 12 bases between them. Germline V gives CDR1 SGHRS, CDR2 YFSETQ. CDR3 region: CASSLGGGLANEKLFF. CDR3 nucleotides: TGCGCCAGCAGCTTGGGGGGGGGACTGGCTAATGAAAAACTGTTTTTT.

The J gene is TRBJ2-7, the V gene TRBV4-3; D is perhaps TRBD2 (6 bases). V shed 7 bases and J shed 7 bases, with 23 bases lying between them. The CDR3 is 15 residues long. Per the germline V gene, CDR1 is LGHNA and CDR2 is YSLEER. CDR3 region: CASTPGLRGLEEQYF. CDR3 DNA: TGCGCCAGCACACCAGGGTTGCGGGGTCTGGAAGAGCAGTACTTC.

The sample holds a few counts of this clone. The chain recombines TRBV7-8 with TRBJ1-6, with 8 nucleotides matching TRBD1. This CDR3 spans 16 amino acids. V was clipped by 3 bases and J by 7 bases; unmatched bases: 8. The germline CDR1 and CDR2 sequences are SGHVS and FQNEAQ. CDR3 sequence: CASSFGQGRINSPLHF. DNA for the CDR3: TGTGCCAGCAGCTTTGGACAGGGACGGATAAATTCACCCCTCCACTTT.